Listed below are T cell receptor beta chains from one sample, sequenced in a study of PD-L1 blockade in urothelial cancer. Sequenced by immunoSEQ multiplex PCR; TCRdb stores in-frame clones only, minus some. The table shows around 69,000 clones, with around 93% occurring only once. The material sequenced was PBMCs, taken around atezolizumab (anti-PD-L1) treatment. All receptors come from a woman of 80 years or more with urothelial cancer. The CDR3 runs from the conserved cysteine through the conserved F or W. Size values are once, few and many counts, or a class for expanded clones, and some rows have none.

V gene,J gene,clone size,CDR3 protein
TRBV6-1,TRBJ2-1,-,CASRRQGARNEQFF
TRBV28,TRBJ1-2,few,CASSLFAPFGGYTF
TRBV5-4,TRBJ1-2,-,CASSSSGDYGYTF
TRBV6-5,TRBJ1-1,-,CASTGQGSVAFF
TRBV4-1,TRBJ1-2,-,CASSQDPANYGYTF
TRBV7-3,TRBJ2-1,-,CASSLGLAGLNEQFF
TRBV29-1,TRBJ1-5,-,CSVKDRGNQPQHF
TRBV9,TRBJ2-5,-,CASSVRASGRGETQYF
TRBV5-1,TRBJ2-6,-,CASSTDRAGANVLTF
TRBV7-9,TRBJ1-5,once,CASSADRGNQPQHF
TRBV27,TRBJ2-7,-,CASSPTTGLIRYEQYF
TRBV9,TRBJ2-5,-,CASSGGEQETQYF
TRBV16,TRBJ2-3,-,CASSQSASRGTDTQYF
TRBV2,TRBJ2-7,-,CASGTGGTSYEQYF
TRBV5-4,TRBJ1-1,-,CASSARTGENTEAFF
TRBV27,TRBJ1-5,-,CASLPRVSQGGNQPQHF
TRBV7-3,TRBJ2-1,-,CASSLSLGNEQFF
TRBV6-5,TRBJ2-1,-,CASSSSGSTDEQFF
TRBV10-3,TRBJ2-1,-,CAIRTDRDANEQFF
TRBV19,TRBJ2-2,-,CATSTGGANTGELFF
TRBV5-4,TRBJ2-5,-,CASSQTGFQETQYF
TRBV27,TRBJ1-2,-,CASSRFRQAGGYTF
TRBV7-9,TRBJ1-1,-,CASSLAGRNTEAFF
TRBV5-1,TRBJ1-1,-,CASGVTGGTEAFF
TRBV9,TRBJ2-1,-,CASSAVAGVGNEQFF
TRBV6-1,TRBJ2-1,-,CASSSQGQGEQFF
TRBV9,TRBJ1-1,-,CASSVEGDPGGTLNTEAFF
TRBV5-6,TRBJ2-2,-,CASSFNRVTGELFF
TRBV9,TRBJ2-1,-,CASSPDGTTYNEQFF
TRBV7-2,TRBJ2-7,-,CASRPSGSGEQYF
TRBV5-6,TRBJ1-2,-,CASSADGLSNYGYTF
TRBV14,TRBJ2-1,-,CASSQGGSKQFF